The clone carrying this T cell receptor beta chain was found many times. The antigen is undetermined. The data are from a study of T-cell reconstitution after alpha-beta-depleted transplantation in children. This CDR3 has 15 amino acids. V was shortened by 3 bases and J by 0 bases, with 9 bases between the two germline ends. TCRbeta library construction was performed incorporating unique molecular identifiers. MiXCR, run by TCRdb on the PCR reads, gives a single entry per CDR3 protein. The table includes approximately 250,000 distinct CDR3 sequences, 20% to 30% detected once. Overall study results and limits: Expanded graft clones, several hundred of them, were reportedly the source of alpha-beta T cells about two months after transplant.

The source of this sequence is a girl between 2 and 10 years old with Fanconi anemia, due to receive a stem cell transplant. This material consisted of PBMCs, taken before TCRalphabeta/CD19-depleted stem cell transplant. The chain carries TRBV12-3 or TRBV12-4 and TRBJ1-5, with D maybe TRBD1 (5 bases). The CDR3 sequence is CASSLSGVSNQPQHF. The DNA of the CDR3 is TGTGCCAGCAGTTTGTCGGGGGTTAGCAATCAGCCCCAGCATTTT.